The clone carrying this T cell receptor (beta chain) was observed many times. What was amplified from RNA transcripts were TCR beta CDR3 regions. The TCR CDR3 was amplified in a first-round RT-PCR using the HTBI primer set. TCRdb re-called the multiplex PCR reads through MiXCR, storing one row per CDR3 protein. The table lists a few hundred thousand distinct CDR3 sequences, 13% to 15% of them singletons. This sample stems from a study of T cells in Graves' hyperthyroidism and ophthalmopathy. The CDR3 sequence is 19 residues long. CDR1 and CDR2 (germline): LGHDT, YNNKEL (reference sequence). The junction had 12 bases not matched to a gene; V was cut back by 4 bases and J by 0 bases. Stable disease denoted Graves' hyperthyroidism without ophthalmopathy progression within 18 months.

The material sequenced was blood. This TCR was sampled from a woman between 18 and 30 years old with Graves' hyperthyroidism. This chain joins TRBV3-1 and TRBJ1-3, with 10 bases fitting TRBD1. The CDR3 is CASSRRGQGLIASGNTIYF. CDR3 bases: TGTGCCAGCAGCCGTCGGGGACAGGGGCTAATAGCCTCTGGAAACACCATATATTTT.